Each of the 20 T cell receptor beta chains below was sequenced from the same sample in a study of cytomegalovirus exposure and HLA in healthy donors. The study ran its PCR with 60 Vbeta and 13 Jbeta primers. Clones were sequenced by immunoSEQ multiplex PCR, and TCRdb holds only the in-frame ones, with some missing. The top ten hold approximately 1.8% of the sample, which has approximately 130,000 clones, roughly 79% seen once. Material: PBMCs. All receptors come from a woman between 45 and 65 years old in good health and CMV-seronegative.

Only a few counts were recorded for this clone. The chain's CDR3 is CATSRAGLALSTDTQYF. CDR3 DNA sequence: TGTGCCACCAGCAGAGCGGGACTAGCGCTGAGCACAGATACGCAGTATTTT. The V call is TRBV15, the J call TRBJ2-3; 10 nucleotides match TRBD2. The CDR3 has 17 residues. The V segment lost 1 base and the J segment 0 bases; nucleotides outside the gene matches: 4. Germline V gene lookup returns CDR1 LNHNV and CDR2 YYDKDF (reference sequence).

This sequence joins TRBV7-2 and TRBJ2-1; 7 bases line up with TRBD2. Germline V gene sequence: CDR1 SGHTA, CDR2 FQGNSA. V shed 7 bases and J 3 bases; nucleotides not matched to a gene: 9. The CDR3 spans 15 residues. In DNA form, the CDR3 reads TGTGCCAGCACCCCTCAGGCTAGCGGCTACAATGAGCAGTTCTTC. This sequence encodes CASTPQASGYNEQFF.

The chain combines TRBV4-1 with TRBJ1-1; 10 bases align to TRBD1. This CDR3 has 16 residues. Germline V gene sequence: CDR1 MGHRA, CDR2 YSYEKL. Trimming removed 3 bases from V and 8 bases from J; junction bases left unmatched: 12. The CDR3 region is CASSQTGTGVVFEAFF. The CDR3 DNA reads TGCGCCAGCAGCCAGACCGGGACAGGGGTTGTATTCGAAGCTTTCTTT.

The chain has TRBV29-1 and TRBJ2-4; D may be TRBD1 (5 bases). V dropped 2 bases and J dropped 8 bases, with 10 bases sitting between them. The CDR3 has 12 amino acids. Looked up from germline, CDR1 is SQVTM and CDR2 is ANQGSEA. The CDR3 sequence: CSVEQGTDIQYF. DNA of the CDR3: TGCAGCGTTGAACAGGGAACCGACATTCAGTACTTC.

The chain joins TRBV5-4 to TRBJ2-1, with D uncertain. Germline CDR1 SGHNT, CDR2 YYREEE (reference sequence). V was clipped by 3 bases and J by 6 bases, with 4 bases between them. The CDR3 has 11 amino acids. The CDR3 DNA reads as TGTGCCAGCAGCTCACTCAATGAGCAGTTCTTC. Translating it yields CASSSLNEQFF.

The CDR3 DNA follows: TGTGCCAGCTCACCCCAGGGGCAGGGCAATCAGCCCCAGCATTTT. Its translation: CASSPQGQGNQPQHF. The chain combines TRBV18 with TRBJ1-5, with a weak D call TRBD1 (6 bases). This CDR3 contains 15 residues. Germline V gene data show CDR1 as KGHSH and CDR2 as LQKENI. V dropped 3 bases and J dropped 2 bases, with 11 bases sitting between them.

The sample holds one count of this clone. The chain couples TRBV5-1 to TRBJ1-1; weak D call: TRBD1 (6 bases). Germline CDR1 and CDR2: SGHRS and YFSETQ. This CDR3 is 17 amino acids long. Between the trimmed V and J ends, which lost 4 bases and 5 bases, there was a span of 24 bases. The CDR3 nucleotides are TGCGCCAGCAGCCGAGAACCCCAGAGGGGGAGATGGACTGAAGCTTTCTTT. Its translation: CASSREPQRGRWTEAFF.

The chain couples TRBV7-2 to TRBJ2-7; 11 bases agree with TRBD2. Germline V gene data show CDR1 as SGHTA and CDR2 as FQGNSA. This CDR3 region has 17 residues. V was clipped by 5 bases and J by 5 bases; unmatched bases: 14. The CDR3 loop reads CASSLSRVAGGPHEQYF. The CDR3 nucleotides read TGTGCCAGCAGCCTAAGTAGAGTAGCGGGAGGGCCTCACGAGCAGTACTTC. Supplemented by reference TRBV7-2 and TRBJ2-7, the full variable domain reads GAGVSQSPSNKVTEKGKDVELRCDPISGHTALYWYRQSLGQGLEFLIYFQGNSAPDKSGLPSDRFSAERTGGSVSTLTIQRTQQEDSAVYLCASSLSRVAGGPHEQYFGPGTRLTVT.

This clone was counted only a few times. This sequence joins TRBV7-6 and TRBJ1-1, with D possibly being TRBD1 (6 bases). Germline loops: CDR1 SGHVS, CDR2 FNYEAQ. The CDR3 is 17 residues long. Trimming cost V 6 bases and J 2 bases, with 22 bases left between them. The CDR3, as DNA: TGTGCCAGCAGGCGAGGTGGGGCAGGGGCGCTCAACACTGAAGCTTTCTTT. It yields the protein CASRRGGAGALNTEAFF.

The chain couples TRBV5-4 to TRBJ2-1; 11 bases match TRBD2. Germline assignment: CDR1 SGHNT and CDR2 YYREEE (reference sequence). CDR3 size: 15 residues. J was trimmed by 4 bases and V by 4 bases; bases with no gene match: 4. Here the CDR3 reads CASSRRLAGYNEQFF. CDR3 in DNA: TGTGCCAGCAGCAGAAGACTAGCGGGATACAATGAGCAGTTCTTC.

The V call is TRBV5-1, the J call TRBJ2-1; 12 bases are a match to TRBD2. Germline CDR1 SGHRS, CDR2 YFSETQ. This CDR3 has 15 residues. V lost 5 bases to trimming and J lost 7 bases; unmatched junction nucleotides: 7. The CDR3 DNA sequence: TGCGCCAGCAGGCTAGCGGGAGGGCCGAGGAATGAGCAGTTCTTC. It encodes CASRLAGGPRNEQFF.

This chain connects TRBV7-9 to TRBJ2-2; the D gene is possibly TRBD1 (6 bases). The CDR3 loop spans 15 amino acids. Germline lookup yields CDR1 SEHNR and CDR2 FQNEAQ (reference sequence). Trimming took 4 bases from V and 3 from J, leaving 12 bases between them. The CDR3 bases are TGTGCCAGCAGCTCCACGAACAGGGACACCGGGGAGCTGTTTTTT. It specifies CASSSTNRDTGELFF.

The J gene is TRBJ2-1, the V gene TRBV30, with 8 bases matching TRBD1. The V gene end was trimmed by 4 bases and the J gene end by 6 bases; junction bases not matched to a gene: 11. Germline values: CDR1 GTSNPN, CDR2 SVGIG (reference sequence). The CDR3 runs to 15 residues. In nucleotides, the CDR3 is TGTGCCTGGAAGCCCAGGGGGCGCAGCGTCAATGAGCAGTTCTTC. As protein: CAWKPRGRSVNEQFF.

The genes are TRBV23-1 and TRBJ1-1; possible D gene TRBD1, 5 bases. TRBV23-1 falls under the ORF class, with uncertain function. This CDR3 is 17 amino acids long. Trimming took off 8 bases at V and 4 bases at J, with 26 bases between the two ends. The CDR3 nucleotides are TGCGCCAGCCTTAGGTTGACAGATGAGGTGTGGGGCACTGAAGCTTTCTTT. This gives the protein CASLRLTDEVWGTEAFF.

The gene calls are TRBV6-5 and TRBJ2-3, with TRBD2 as a possible D gene (5 bases). The CDR3 spans 14 residues. Germline V gene sequence: CDR1 MNHEY, CDR2 SVGAGI. V shed 6 bases and J shed 4 bases, with 14 bases lying between them. The CDR3 loop reads CASRSHTRADTQYF. The CDR3 DNA sequence: TGTGCCAGCAGAAGTCACACTAGGGCAGATACGCAGTATTTT.

V is TRBV9 and J is TRBJ1-2; TRBD1 matches 8 bases. The ends lost 3 bases at V and 2 bases at J; junction bases unmatched: 3. The CDR3 is 14 residues long. Germline loops: CDR1 SGDLS, CDR2 YYNGEE. The CDR3 region has the DNA TGTGCCAGCAGCGCTCGACAGGGGAACTATGGCTACACCTTC. Translation gives CASSARQGNYGYTF.

Comment on this clone: An end of the junction differs from the germline gene, which may be a read error. The chain links TRBV7-2 to TRBJ1-2; tentatively, D is TRBD1 (5 bases). Germline lookup yields CDR1 SGHTA and CDR2 FQGNSA. This CDR3 has 11 residues. In nucleotides, the CDR3 is TGTGCCAGCAGCCGCACGGGGGACTGCGTCTTC. Amino acid sequence: CASSRTGDCVF.

The chain has TRBV19 and TRBJ1-1, with D perhaps TRBD1 (5 bases). V was clipped by 3 bases and J by 6 bases, with 11 bases between them. CDR3 size: 13 residues. Germline V gene sequence: CDR1 LNHDA, CDR2 SQIVND (reference sequence). The CDR3 protein is CASSIFPGSEAFF. Written as DNA, the CDR3 is TGTGCCAGTAGTATTTTCCCAGGGTCTGAAGCTTTCTTT.

The rearrangement joins TRBV5-6 to TRBJ2-3; 12 bases align to TRBD2. The ends lost 0 bases at V and 5 bases at J; junction bases unmatched: 4. The CDR3 sequence is 16 residues long. The germline V gene has CDR1 SGHDT and CDR2 YYEEEE. The CDR3 DNA reads as TGTGCCAGCAGCTTGGGACTAGCGGGAGTCGTAGATACGCAGTATTTT. It specifies CASSLGLAGVVDTQYF.

The J gene is TRBJ2-3, the V gene TRBV19, with TRBD2 identical over 7 bases. The junction had 9 bases not matched to a gene; V was cut back by 5 bases and J by 4 bases. Germline V gene lookup returns CDR1 LNHDA and CDR2 SQIVND (reference sequence). The CDR3 contains 15 residues. The DNA of the CDR3 is TGTGCCAGTAGTTCCGGTCTAGCGGTGGCAGATACGCAGTATTTT. It specifies CASSSGLAVADTQYF. Supplemented by reference TRBV19 and TRBJ2-3, the full variable domain reads DGGITQSPKYLFRKEGQNVTLSCEQNLNHDAMYWYRQDPGQGLRLIYYSQIVNDFQKGDIAEGYSVSREKKESFPLTVTSAQKNPTAFYLCASSSGLAVADTQYFGPGTRLTVL.